The clone carrying this T cell receptor (beta chain) has just a few counts. Its specificity is unknown. The CDR3 runs 15 residues. Germline V CDR1 and CDR2: MDHEN, SYDVKM. Losses at the gene ends were 4 bases for V and 3 bases for J; bases not matched to a gene: 2. Time point here: pre-sensitization, week 0. The treatment was: therapeutic diphenylcyclopropenone sensitization with weekly scalp DPC. The starting material, unfractionated whole blood, was used for total RNA extraction. The sample originates from a study of human T cells and chemical hapten exposure. Turning to the study itself: Patients received weekly diphenylcyclopropenone doses to the scalp throughout the approximately 23-week study. Mostly female, the patients presented with alopecia areata, totalis or universalis. TCR yields per sample varied, mainly owing to small pooled library volume differences. Study-wide results and limits: Once DPC sensitization occurred, TCRs above 1 in 1000 frequency showed no change.

TCRdb reprocessed the RACE reads via MiXCR and lists one record per CDR3 protein. The table includes some 57,000 distinct CDR3 sequences, around a tenth detected once. This specimen was whole blood, taken in connection with sensitization to the hapten diphenylcyclopropenone (DPC). This TCR was recovered from a woman aged 25 to 39 with alopecia areata. Some clones in this sample may be carry-over from other donors' samples. The V and J genes are TRBV28 and TRBJ1-5, with 11 nucleotides matching TRBD1. In nucleotides, the CDR3 is TGTGCCAGCAGTTCGGGACAGGGGGTCAATCAGCCCCAGCATTTT. Its protein is CASSSGQGVNQPQHF.